This T cell receptor beta chain was profiled in a study of cytomegalovirus exposure and HLA in healthy donors. Notes on this clone: Its antigen remains unidentified.

The CDR3 length is 13 residues. Trimming left V 5 bases short and J 3 bases short, with 10 bases between. Germline V CDR1 and CDR2: MNHEY, SVGAGI. General observations from the study: Exclusion applied to some V segments, including TRBV6-2 and TRBV6-3, as they were indistinguishable. TCR beta sequences reportedly predicted most subjects' HLA-A and HLA-B alleles accurately. Researchers reported in a later analysis that a missense DCLRE1C variant was tied to TCR beta V- and J-gene trimming.

Primers included in the PCR were 60 Vbeta and 13 Jbeta primers. Sequencing used immunoSEQ multiplex PCR; TCRdb keeps in-frame clones, though not all of them. Among 150,000 or so clones listed, approximately 84% were seen once. The rearrangement links TRBV6-5 to TRBJ1-2; D is uncertain. The sequence derives from a young man in good health and CMV-seropositive. Sequencing was done on a sample of PBMCs. The CDR3 spells CASSPLADYGYTF. In DNA form, the CDR3 reads TGTGCCAGCAGTCCCCTCGCGGACTATGGCTACACCTTC.